The T cell receptor (beta chain) under discussion was sequenced for a study of CD8+ T cells in alopecia areata. Study overall: Severity scoring for treated patients was based on the percentage of affected scalp area. General study results and limits: The study found that many expanded lesional clones persisted in scalp and blood during tofacitinib. Under tofacitinib, fewer expanded CD8+ clones appeared among the top 100 scalp clones.

Sample treatment: oral pan-JAK inhibitor, 5-10 mg twice daily. The germline gives CDR1 SQVTM, CDR2 ANQGSEA. V shed 7 bases and J shed 5 bases, with 11 bases lying between them. The CDR3 is 11 residues long. Extracted RNA was reverse transcribed into cDNA, the sequencing template. The assay was immunoSEQ multiplex PCR, and TCRdb's table has in-frame clones only and misses some. The sample includes 160,000 or so clones, roughly 65% seen only once; the top ten take 0.9% to 1%. This clone occurred a few times. Its matching antigen is unknown. Sequenced here: CD4+ T cells sorted from blood, sampled at week 4, from a patient treated with tofacitinib. The sequence came from a human donor with alopecia areata. This chain links TRBV29-1 with TRBJ1-2; no firm D call. The CDR3 nucleotides are TGCAGCGGGGGAGGATCTTATGGCTACACCTTC. It specifies CSGGGSYGYTF.